This T cell receptor beta chain was sequenced during a study of identical twins. Study results and limitations: Less excess twin sharing appeared in beta out-of-frame sequences. When twins shared out-of-frame alpha sequences, those sequences had excess low generation probability.

TCRdb processed the 5' RACE reads anew with MiXCR; each CDR3 protein has one entry. The data hold about 240,000 distinct CDR3 sequences, with roughly 13% observed a single time. The CDR3 spans 16 residues. CDR1 is MNHNS and CDR2 is SASEGT in the germline V gene. The ends were cut back, 6 bases at V and 1 base at J, with 18 bases in the middle. Remarks on this clonotype: Its antigen is not known.

These same data were also listed under a study on yellow fever vaccine responses in identical twins.

Sequenced: memory (CD45RO+) T cells sorted from blood. The V gene is TRBV6-1, the J gene TRBJ2-5; D is possibly TRBD1 or TRBD2 (5 bases each). This TCR came from a woman aged 18-29 years in good health. The CDR3 DNA is TGTGCCAGCAGCCTCGGGGTGAGGGGTCCCCAAGAGACCCAGTACTTC. Protein: CASSLGVRGPQETQYF.